This TCR beta chain was obtained from a study of blood T cell repertoires in COVID-19. The overall study: Specimens from acute and convalescent COVID-19 originated in the United States, Italy and Spain. PBMCs, B-cell-depleted T cells, or T cells provided the cDNA or gDNA that made up the material.

The CDR3 extends over 15 amino acids. V lost 0 bases to trimming and J lost 2 bases; unmatched junction nucleotides: 3. The germline CDR1 and CDR2 sequences are LNHNV and YYDKDF (reference sequence). Sequencing used immunoSEQ multiplex PCR; TCRdb keeps in-frame clones, though not all of them. The sample shows about 120,000 clones, just under 90% of them seen only once. The sequencing input was peripheral blood. The TCR was taken from a woman in her forties or fifties with acute or convalescent COVID-19. V is TRBV15 and J is TRBJ2-7, with 8 nucleotides matching TRBD1. The CDR3 loop is CATSRDLTGAYEQYF. Here the CDR3 DNA reads TGTGCCACCAGCAGAGACTTGACAGGGGCCTACGAGCAGTACTTC.